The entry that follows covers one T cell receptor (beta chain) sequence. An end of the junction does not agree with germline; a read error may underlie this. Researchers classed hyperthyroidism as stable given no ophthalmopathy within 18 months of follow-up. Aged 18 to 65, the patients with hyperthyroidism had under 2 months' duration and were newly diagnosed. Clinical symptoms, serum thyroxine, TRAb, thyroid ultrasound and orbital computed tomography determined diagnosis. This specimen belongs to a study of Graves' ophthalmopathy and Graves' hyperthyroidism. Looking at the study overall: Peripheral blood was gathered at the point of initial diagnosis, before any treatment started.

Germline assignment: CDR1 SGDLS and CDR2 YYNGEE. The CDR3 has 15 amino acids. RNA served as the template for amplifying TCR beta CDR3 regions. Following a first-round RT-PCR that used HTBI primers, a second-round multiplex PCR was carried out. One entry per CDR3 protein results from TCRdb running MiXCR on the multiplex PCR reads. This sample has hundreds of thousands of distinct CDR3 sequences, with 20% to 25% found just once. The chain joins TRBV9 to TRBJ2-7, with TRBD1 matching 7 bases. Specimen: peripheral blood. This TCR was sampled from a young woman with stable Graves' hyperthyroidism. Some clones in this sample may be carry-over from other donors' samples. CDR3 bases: TGTGCCAGCAGCCTCTCAGGGACAGAAATTTACGAGCAATACTTC. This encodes CASSLSGTEIYEQYF. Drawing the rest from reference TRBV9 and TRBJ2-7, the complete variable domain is DSGVTQTPKHLITATGQRVTLRCSPRSGDLSVYWYQQSLDQGLQFLIQYYNGEERAKGNILERFSAQQFPDLHSELNLSSLELGDSALYFCASSLSGTEIYEQYFGPGTRLTVT.